This is a list of T cell receptor beta chains from one sample in a study of regulatory T cells in long-lasting Graves disease. TCRdb reprocessed the multiplex PCR reads with MiXCR, giving one entry per CDR3 protein. This table has 400,000 to 450,000 distinct CDR3 sequences, just under 15% appearing once. These same records also appear under a second study, on T cells in Graves' hyperthyroidism and ophthalmopathy.

The sample here was peripheral blood mononuclear cells (PBMCs), taken at new diagnosis, from a patient treated with antithyroid drugs. The receptors were gathered from a woman under 40 with Graves disease. The CDR3 runs from the conserved cysteine through the conserved F or W. D genes are given only for firm matches. Not all rows give a size; the values are once, few, many and, for expanded clones, a class.

v_gene	d_gene	abundance	len	j_gene	CDR3aa	CDR3nt
TRBV20-1	-	-	12	TRBJ1-5	CSARTANQPQHF	TGCAGTGCTAGGACCGCGAATCAGCCCCAGCATTTT
TRBV9	TRBD1	many	15	TRBJ1-2	CASSVGDRDYEGYTF	TGTGCCAGCAGCGTAGGAGACAGGGACTATGAAGGCTACACCTTC
TRBV11-2	TRBD1	many	15	TRBJ2-1	CASSLGGDRANEQFF	TGTGCCAGCAGCTTGGGGGGGGACAGGGCGAATGAGCAGTTCTTC
TRBV6-2/TRBV6-3	-	few	15	TRBJ2-1	CASSWSTGNYNEQFF	TGTGCCAGCAGTTGGTCGACAGGTAACTACAATGAGCAGTTCTTC
TRBV20-1	TRBD2	-	15	TRBJ2-3	CSASNPLARTDTQYF	TGCAGTGCTAGTAACCCACTAGCGAGGACAGATACGCAGTATTTT
TRBV27	TRBD2	-	14	TRBJ2-5	CASSLGSGGETQYF	TGTGCCAGCAGTTTGGGATCGGGAGGAGAGACCCAGTACTTC
TRBV29-1	-	-	14	TRBJ2-3	CSASQGSSTDTQYF	TGCAGCGCCTCCCAGGGTAGTAGCACAGATACGCAGTATTTT
TRBV12-5	-	-	17	TRBJ2-2	CASGFFLQGTNTGELFF	TGTGCTAGTGGTTTTTTTCTTCAGGGGACCAACACCGGGGAGCTGTTTTTT
TRBV28	-	many	12	TRBJ2-7	CASSFSGLEQYF	TGTGCCAGCAGTTTTTCAGGGCTCGAGCAGTACTTC
TRBV20-1	TRBD2	few	13	TRBJ2-1	CSATSGSHNEQFF	TGCAGTGCTACTAGCGGGAGCCACAATGAGCAGTTCTTC
TRBV5-4	TRBD2	few	15	TRBJ2-1	CASSFGLAGVGEQFF	TGTGCCAGCAGCTTCGGGCTAGCGGGAGTCGGTGAGCAGTTCTTC
TRBV20-1	TRBD2	-	12	TRBJ2-3	CSRTSDTDTQYF	TGCAGTCGGACTAGCGACACAGATACGCAGTATTTT
TRBV9	-	-	18	TRBJ1-4	CASSVAPGNFFYGEKLFF	TGTGCCAGCAGCGTAGCCCCCGGGAACTTTTTTTATGGTGAAAAACTGTTTTTT
TRBV6-9	TRBD1	-	15	TRBJ1-1	CASSYSGQGRYEAFF	TGTGCCAGCAGTTACTCCGGACAGGGCCGCTATGAAGCTTTCTTT
TRBV30	-	-	13	TRBJ2-3	CAWSPTDTDTQYF	TGTGCCTGGAGCCCCACGGACACAGATACGCAGTATTTT
TRBV7-3	-	-	14	TRBJ2-3	CASSRVGGTDTQYF	TGTGCCAGCAGCCGCGTAGGGGGCACAGATACGCAGTATTTT
TRBV11-3	-	many	14	TRBJ2-3	CASSLDSLTRDRYF	TGTGCCAGCAGCTTAGATTCCTTGACTAGGGATAGGTATTTT
TRBV28	-	many	10	TRBJ2-7	CASTPGEQYF	TGTGCCAGCACCCCCGGCGAGCAGTACTTC
TRBV20-1	TRBD1	-	16	TRBJ2-3	CSAFRTGGFEADTQYF	TGCAGTGCATTCAGGACAGGGGGTTTCGAGGCAGATACGCAGTATTTT
TRBV12-3/TRBV12-4	-	many	13	TRBJ1-1	CASSLATGTEAFF	TGTGCCAGCAGTTTAGCTACTGGCACTGAAGCTTTCTTT
TRBV7-2	-	-	13	TRBJ1-2	CASSFSQKRGYTF	TGTGCCAGCAGCTTTTCTCAGAAGCGGGGCTACACCTTC
TRBV5-6	-	-	13	TRBJ2-1	CASSLWSYNEQFF	TGTGCCAGCAGCTTGTGGTCCTACAATGAGCAGTTCTTC
TRBV7-2	-	-	15	TRBJ2-1	CASSSREPGVYEQFF	TGTGCCAGCAGCTCAAGAGAACCGGGGGTCTACGAGCAGTTCTTC
TRBV24-1	-	many	16	TRBJ2-1	CATSDEGGLGLGEQFF	TGTGCCACCAGTGATGAGGGGGGATTAGGTCTTGGTGAGCAGTTCTTC
TRBV5-1	-	-	14	TRBJ1-2	CASNAQGGTYGYTF	TGCGCCAGCAATGCCCAGGGAGGGACATATGGCTACACCTTC
TRBV6-1	TRBD2	few	14	TRBJ2-5	CASRSSGRFETQYF	TGTGCCAGCCGCTCTAGCGGGAGGTTTGAGACCCAGTACTTC
TRBV28	TRBD2	-	17	TRBJ2-2	CASSLTSGISRTGELLF	TGTGCCAGCAGTTTGACTAGCGGGATCTCACGCACCGGGGAGCTGCTTTTT
TRBV7-3	-	-	17	TRBJ2-4	CASSLEDGYIAKNIQYF	TGTGCCAGCAGCTTAGAAGACGGATACATAGCCAAAAACATTCAGTACTTC
TRBV29-1	-	-	14	TRBJ1-1	CSVSEGHSTAEAFF	TGCAGCGTTTCGGAGGGACACTCGACCGCTGAAGCTTTCTTT
TRBV28	TRBD2	-	16	TRBJ2-1	CASSSGGSGSWDEQFF	TGTGCCAGCAGTTCTGGCGGGAGTGGTTCCTGGGATGAGCAGTTCTTC
TRBV6-1	-	many	18	TRBJ1-1	CASIPTARLSGANTEAFF	TGTGCCAGCATACCCACGGCCCGCCTCTCAGGGGCGAACACTGAAGCTTTCTTT